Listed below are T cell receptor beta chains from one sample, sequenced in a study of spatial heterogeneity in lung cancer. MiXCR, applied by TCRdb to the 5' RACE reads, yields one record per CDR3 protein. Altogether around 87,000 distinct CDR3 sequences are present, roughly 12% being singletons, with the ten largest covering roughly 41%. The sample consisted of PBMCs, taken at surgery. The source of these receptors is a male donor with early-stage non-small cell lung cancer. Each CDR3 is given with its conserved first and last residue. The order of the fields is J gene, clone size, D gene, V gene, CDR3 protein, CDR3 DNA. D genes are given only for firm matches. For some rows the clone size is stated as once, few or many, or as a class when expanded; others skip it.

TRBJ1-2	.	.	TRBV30	CAHKGKGSYGYTF	TGTGCCCATAAGGGTAAGGGATCCTATGGCTACACCTTC
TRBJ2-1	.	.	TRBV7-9	CASSLGAIDNEQFF	TGTGCCAGCAGCTTAGGAGCGATCGACAATGAGCAGTTCTTC
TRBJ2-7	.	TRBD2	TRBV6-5	CASSPRLAGGYEQYF	TGTGCCAGCAGTCCCCGACTAGCGGGAGGCTACGAGCAGTACTTC
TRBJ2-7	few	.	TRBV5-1	CASSLLLTGKPKAYEQYF	TGCGCCAGCAGCTTGCTGTTGACAGGAAAGCCTAAGGCCTACGAGCAGTACTTC
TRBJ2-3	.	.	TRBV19	CASSPPGRVDTQYF	TGTGCCAGTAGTCCCCCCGGACGCGTAGATACGCAGTATTTT
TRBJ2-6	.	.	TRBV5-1	CASSVGSGANVLTF	TGCGCCAGCAGCGTTGGCTCTGGGGCCAACGTCCTGACTTTC
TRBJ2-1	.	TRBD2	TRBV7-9	CASSVGTSGRNEQFF	TGTGCCAGCAGCGTTGGGACTAGCGGGAGAAATGAGCAGTTCTTC
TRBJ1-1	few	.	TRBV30	CAWTRDSTEAFF	TGTGCCTGGACCCGGGATAGTACTGAAGCTTTCTTT
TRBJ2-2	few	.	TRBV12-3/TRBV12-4	CASSFGRLDTGELFF	TGTGCCAGCAGTTTTGGGCGTCTAGACACCGGGGAGCTGTTTTTT
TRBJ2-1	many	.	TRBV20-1	CSATRGAGYNEQFF	TGCAGTGCCACTCGGGGGGCCGGGTACAATGAGCAGTTCTTC
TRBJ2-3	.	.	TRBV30	CAWSREITDTQYF	TGTGCCTGGAGCCGGGAGATCACAGATACGCAGTATTTT
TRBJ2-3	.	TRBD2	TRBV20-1	CSAREFRAGAVDTQYF	TGCAGTGCTAGAGAATTCCGAGCGGGAGCTGTAGATACGCAGTATTTT
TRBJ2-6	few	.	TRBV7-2	CASSTGPGRGSGANVLTF	TGTGCCAGCAGCACCGGACCGGGTCGAGGCTCTGGGGCCAACGTCCTGACTTTC
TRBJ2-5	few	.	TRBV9	CASSVAGQETQYF	TGTGCCAGCAGCGTTGCAGGGCAAGAGACCCAGTACTTC
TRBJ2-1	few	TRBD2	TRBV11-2	CASSLDGGGAVEQFF	TGTGCCAGCAGCTTGGATGGCGGGGGGGCGGTTGAGCAGTTCTTC
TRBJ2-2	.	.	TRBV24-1	CATRTGGANTGELFF	TGTGCCACCAGGACCGGCGGAGCGAACACCGGGGAGCTGTTTTTT
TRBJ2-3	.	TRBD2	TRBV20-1	CSAWGLAGTDTQYF	TGCAGTGCTTGGGGACTAGCGGGCACAGATACGCAGTATTTT
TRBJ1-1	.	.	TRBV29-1	CSVGARDNLNTEAFF	TGCAGCGTTGGGGCCAGGGACAACCTCAACACTGAAGCTTTCTTT
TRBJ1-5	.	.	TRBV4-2	CASSQDLKDQPQHF	TGTGCCAGCAGCCAAGATTTGAAGGATCAGCCCCAGCATTTT
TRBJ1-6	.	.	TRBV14	CASSQERVASPLHF	TGTGCCAGCAGCCAAGAGAGAGTCGCTTCACCCCTCCACTTT